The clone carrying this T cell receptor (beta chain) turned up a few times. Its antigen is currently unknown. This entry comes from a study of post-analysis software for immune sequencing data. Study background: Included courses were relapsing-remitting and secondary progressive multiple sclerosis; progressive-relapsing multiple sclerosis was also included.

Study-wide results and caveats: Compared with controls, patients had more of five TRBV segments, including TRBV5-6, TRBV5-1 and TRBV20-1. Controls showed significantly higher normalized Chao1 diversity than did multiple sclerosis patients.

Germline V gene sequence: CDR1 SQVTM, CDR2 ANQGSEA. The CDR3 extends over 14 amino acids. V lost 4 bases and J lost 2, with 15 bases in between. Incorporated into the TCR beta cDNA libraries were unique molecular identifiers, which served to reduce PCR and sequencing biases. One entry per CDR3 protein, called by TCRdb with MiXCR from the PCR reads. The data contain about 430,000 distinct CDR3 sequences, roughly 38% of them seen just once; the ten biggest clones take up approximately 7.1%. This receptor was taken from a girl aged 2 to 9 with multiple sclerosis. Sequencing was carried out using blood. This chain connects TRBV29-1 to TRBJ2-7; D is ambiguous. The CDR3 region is CSVVGSYTTYEQYF. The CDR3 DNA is TGCAGCGTTGTGGGTTCATATACCACCTACGAGCAGTACTTC.